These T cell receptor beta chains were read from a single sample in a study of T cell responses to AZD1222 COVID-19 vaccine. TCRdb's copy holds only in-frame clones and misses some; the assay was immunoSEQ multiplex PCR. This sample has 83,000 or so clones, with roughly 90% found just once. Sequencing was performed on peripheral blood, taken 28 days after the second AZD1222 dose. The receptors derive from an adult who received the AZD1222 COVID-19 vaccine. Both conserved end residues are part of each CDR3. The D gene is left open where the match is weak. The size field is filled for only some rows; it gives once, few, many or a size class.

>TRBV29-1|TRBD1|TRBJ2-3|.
CSVQGGRAGADTQYF
TGCAGCGTTCAAGGGGGCAGGGCGGGCGCAGATACGCAGTATTTT
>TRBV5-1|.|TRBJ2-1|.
CASSYGSGYNEQFF
TGCGCCAGCAGCTACGGGAGTGGCTACAATGAGCAGTTCTTC
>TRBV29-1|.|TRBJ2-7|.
CSVGDSYEQYF
TGCAGCGTTGGGGACTCCTACGAGCAGTACTTC
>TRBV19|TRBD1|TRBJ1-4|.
CASSTPGQGRNEKLFF
TGTGCCAGTAGTACCCCGGGACAGGGCCGGAATGAAAAACTGTTTTTT
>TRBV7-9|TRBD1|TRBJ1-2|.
CASSRRGPNYGYTF
TGTGCCAGCAGCCGCAGGGGGCCTAACTATGGCTACACCTTC
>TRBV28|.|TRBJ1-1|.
CASSSLTLNTEAFF
TGTGCCAGCAGTTCGCTCACACTGAACACTGAAGCTTTCTTT
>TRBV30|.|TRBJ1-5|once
CAWSPGHLLGAQPQHF
TGTGCCTGGAGCCCGGGACACCTACTCGGGGCTCAGCCCCAGCATTTT
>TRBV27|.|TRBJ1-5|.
CASSLSGFHQPQHF
TGTGCCAGCAGTTTATCGGGTTTTCATCAGCCCCAGCATTTT
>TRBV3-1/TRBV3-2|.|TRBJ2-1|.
CASSRYNEQFF
TGTGCCAGCAGCCGCTACAATGAGCAGTTCTTC
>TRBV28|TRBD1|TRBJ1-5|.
CASLGQYNQPQHF
TGTGCCAGCCTGGGACAGTACAATCAGCCCCAGCATTTT
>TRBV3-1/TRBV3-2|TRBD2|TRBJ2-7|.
CASSQEVRTSGSYEQYF
TGTGCCAGCAGCCAAGAAGTTCGGACTAGCGGATCCTACGAGCAGTACTTC
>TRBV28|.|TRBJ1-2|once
CASSRTGANYGYTF
TGTGCCAGCAGCCGTACAGGCGCTAACTATGGCTACACCTTC
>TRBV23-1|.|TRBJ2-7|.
CASSPRDPYEQYF
TGCGCCAGTTCCCCACGGGACCCCTACGAGCAGTACTTC
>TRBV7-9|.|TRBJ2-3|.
CASSPTWGTDTQYF
TGTGCCAGCAGCCCGACGTGGGGCACAGATACGCAGTATTTT
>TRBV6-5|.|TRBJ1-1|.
CASSLEGGQSTEAFF
TGTGCCAGCAGCTTGGAGGGGGGGCAGAGCACTGAAGCTTTCTTT
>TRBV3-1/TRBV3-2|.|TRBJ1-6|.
CASSQDRTRPPLHF
TGTGCCAGCAGCCAAGATCGGACGCGACCACCCCTCCACTTT
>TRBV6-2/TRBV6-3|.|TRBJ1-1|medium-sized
CASSYSISTEAFF
TGTGCCAGCAGTTACTCCATTTCCACTGAAGCTTTCTTT
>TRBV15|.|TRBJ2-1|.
CATSRDDSYNEQFF
TGTGCCACCAGCAGAGATGACTCTTACAATGAGCAGTTCTTC
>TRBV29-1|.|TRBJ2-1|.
CSAAGVGRHNEQFF
TGCAGCGCGGCAGGGGTTGGCAGGCACAATGAGCAGTTCTTC
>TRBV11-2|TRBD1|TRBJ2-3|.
CASSFGTGFSTDTQYF
TGTGCCAGCAGCTTCGGGACAGGCTTCAGCACAGATACGCAGTATTTT
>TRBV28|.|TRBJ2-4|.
CASSPTDRIAKNIQYF
TGTGCCAGCAGTCCTACCGACAGGATAGCCAAAAACATTCAGTACTTC
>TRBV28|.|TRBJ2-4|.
CASSLQGAKNIQYF
TGTGCCAGCAGTCTACAGGGAGCCAAAAACATTCAGTACTTC
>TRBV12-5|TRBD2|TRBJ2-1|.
CASGLESGRNNEQFF
TGTGCTAGTGGTTTGGAAAGCGGGAGGAACAATGAGCAGTTCTTC
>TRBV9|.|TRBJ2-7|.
CASSPERVSSYEQYF
TGTGCCAGCAGCCCCGAGAGGGTTAGCTCCTACGAGCAGTACTTC
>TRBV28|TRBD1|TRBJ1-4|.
CASSYNRGRGEKLFF
TGTGCCAGCAGTTACAACAGGGGACGAGGTGAAAAACTGTTTTTT
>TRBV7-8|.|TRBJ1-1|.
CASSPPRALSLTEAFF
TGTGCCAGCAGCCCCCCACGGGCTCTCTCCCTAACTGAAGCTTTCTTT
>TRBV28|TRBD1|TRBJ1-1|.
CASSLYDRATEAFF
TGTGCCAGCAGTTTATACGACAGGGCCACTGAAGCTTTCTTT
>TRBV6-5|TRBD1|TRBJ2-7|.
CVSSYQGQQEQYF
TGTGTCAGCAGTTATCAGGGACAGCAGGAGCAGTACTTC
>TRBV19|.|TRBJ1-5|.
CASSEGFQPQHF
TGTGCCAGTAGCGAGGGTTTTCAGCCCCAGCATTTT
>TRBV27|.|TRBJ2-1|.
CASSKDYLFWFF
TGTGCCAGCTCCAAGGACTATTTATTTTGGTTCTTC
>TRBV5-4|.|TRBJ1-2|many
CASSLAGGNTNYGYTF
TGTGCCAGCAGCTTGGCCGGTGGCAATACTAACTATGGCTACACCTTC
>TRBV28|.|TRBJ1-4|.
CASSLRAPFNEKLFF
TGTGCCAGCAGTCTCCGGGCCCCTTTTAATGAAAAACTGTTTTTT
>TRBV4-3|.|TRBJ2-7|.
CASSQGWMKGNFLYEQYF
TGCGCCAGCAGCCAAGGTTGGATGAAAGGAAACTTTTTATACGAGCAGTACTTC
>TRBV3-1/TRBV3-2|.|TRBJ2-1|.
CASSSPRRHNEQFF
TGTGCCAGCAGCTCTCCGAGGCGGCACAATGAGCAGTTCTTC
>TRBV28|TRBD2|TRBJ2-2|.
CASSQGLADTGELFF
TGTGCCAGCAGTCAGGGACTAGCGGACACCGGGGAGCTGTTTTTT
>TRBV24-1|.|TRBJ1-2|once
CATSAGAGHGYTF
TGTGCCACCAGTGCTGGCGCCGGACATGGCTACACCTTC
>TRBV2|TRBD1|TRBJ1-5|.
CASSERSGGGQPQHF
TGTGCCAGCAGTGAGAGGTCAGGGGGCGGTCAGCCCCAGCATTTT
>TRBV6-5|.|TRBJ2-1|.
CASSYSIWDPPRGQFF
TGTGCCAGCAGTTACTCGATTTGGGACCCACCCCGAGGGCAGTTCTTC
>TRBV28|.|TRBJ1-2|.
CASSYSDRSYTF
TGTGCCAGCAGTTACTCGGACAGAAGCTACACCTTC
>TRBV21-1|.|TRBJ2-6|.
CASSKEAGVWANVLTF
TGTGCCAGCAGCAAAGAAGCCGGTGTTTGGGCCAACGTCCTGACTTTC
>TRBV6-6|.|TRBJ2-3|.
CASSYLGQTTDTQYF
TGTGCCAGCAGTTACTTAGGACAGACCACAGATACGCAGTATTTT
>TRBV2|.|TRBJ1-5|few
CASSVRFGLGPQHF
TGTGCCAGCAGCGTCCGGTTCGGCCTGGGGCCCCAGCATTTT
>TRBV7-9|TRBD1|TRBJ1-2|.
CASSLEDRGHGYTF
TGTGCCAGCAGCTTAGAAGACAGGGGCCATGGCTACACCTTC
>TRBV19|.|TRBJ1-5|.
CASSIIGAGNQPQHF
TGTGCCAGTAGTATTATAGGGGCCGGTAATCAGCCCCAGCATTTT
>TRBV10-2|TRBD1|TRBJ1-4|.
CASSESTGGNEKLFF
TGCGCCAGCAGTGAGTCCACAGGGGGTAATGAAAAACTGTTTTTT
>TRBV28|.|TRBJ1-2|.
CASSLSTGGGAGYTF
TGTGCCAGCAGTTTATCCACTGGTGGGGGCGCAGGCTACACCTTC
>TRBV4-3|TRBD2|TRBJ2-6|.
CASSRGGAGANVLTF
TGCGCCAGCAGCCGCGGGGGTGCTGGGGCCAACGTCCTGACTTTC
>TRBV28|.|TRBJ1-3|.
CASSLTRTATSGNTIYF
TGTGCCAGCAGTCTTACCAGGACGGCGACCTCTGGAAACACCATATATTTT
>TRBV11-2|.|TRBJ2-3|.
CASSLQRETDTQYF
TGTGCCAGCAGCTTACAGAGAGAAACAGATACGCAGTATTTT
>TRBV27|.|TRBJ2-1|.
CASSTGLTTYNEQFF
TGTGCCAGCAGTACCGGACTCACAACCTACAATGAGCAGTTCTTC
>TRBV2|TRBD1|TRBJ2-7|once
CASRGGQGYLQYF
TGTGCCAGCAGAGGAGGACAGGGGTATCTCCAGTACTTC
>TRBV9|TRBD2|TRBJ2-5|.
CASSVSTSGRETQYF
TGTGCCAGCAGCGTAAGTACTAGCGGAAGAGAGACCCAGTACTTC
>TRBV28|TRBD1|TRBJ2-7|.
CASSRITGTGGGEQYF
TGTGCCAGCAGCCGTATTACCGGGACAGGGGGTGGCGAGCAGTACTTC
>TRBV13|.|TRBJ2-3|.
CASSLGAASTDTQYF
TGTGCCAGCAGCTTAGGGGCGGCCAGCACAGATACGCAGTATTTT
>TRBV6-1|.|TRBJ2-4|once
CASSEQGSAKNIQYF
TGTGCCAGCAGTGAACAGGGTTCAGCCAAAAACATTCAGTACTTC
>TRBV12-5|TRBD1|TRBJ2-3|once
CASGRGLVKDTQYF
TGTGCTAGTGGTAGGGGGCTAGTTAAGGATACGCAGTATTTT
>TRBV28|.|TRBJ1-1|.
CASSFGQGYTEAFF
TGTGCCAGCAGTTTCGGTCAGGGGTACACTGAAGCTTTCTTT